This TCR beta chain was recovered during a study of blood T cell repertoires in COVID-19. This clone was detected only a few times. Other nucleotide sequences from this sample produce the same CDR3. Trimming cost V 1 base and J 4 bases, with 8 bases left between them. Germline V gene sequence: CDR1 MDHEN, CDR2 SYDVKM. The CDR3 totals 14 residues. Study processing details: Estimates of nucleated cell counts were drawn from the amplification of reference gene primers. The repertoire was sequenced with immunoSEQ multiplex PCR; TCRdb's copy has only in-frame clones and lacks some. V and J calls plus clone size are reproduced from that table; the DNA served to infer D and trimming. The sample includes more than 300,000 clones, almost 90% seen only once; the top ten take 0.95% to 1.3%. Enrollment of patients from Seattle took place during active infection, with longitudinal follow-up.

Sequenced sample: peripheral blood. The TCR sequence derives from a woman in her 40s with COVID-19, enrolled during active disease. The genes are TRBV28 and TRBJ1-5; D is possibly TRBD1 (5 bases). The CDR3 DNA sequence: TGTGCCAGCAGTTTATCGGGGGGTAATCAGCCCCAGCATTTT. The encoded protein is CASSLSGGNQPQHF.